The 5 T cell receptor beta chains reported below all come from one sample, sequenced in a study of T cell responses to AZD1222 COVID-19 vaccine. The data were produced by immunoSEQ multiplex PCR, yet TCRdb's version contains in-frame clones alone and is incomplete. The sample includes some 54,000 clones, roughly 87% of them seen just once. Here the sequenced sample was peripheral blood, taken on day 0 of AZD1222 vaccination. The receptors were gathered from an adult in good health.

This sequence joins TRBV12-5 and TRBJ2-3, with D unclear. Trimming stripped 0 bases from V and 0 bases from J, with 10 bases between. Germline V lookup: CDR1 LGHNT, CDR2 FRNRAP. This CDR3 spans 16 amino acids. CDR3: CASGLVSGGSTDTQYF. The CDR3 DNA reads as TGTGCTAGTGGTTTGGTATCCGGCGGAAGCACAGATACGCAGTATTTT.

This clone was seen just once. The chain employs TRBV27 and TRBJ2-2; no definite D call. The ends were cut back, 4 bases at V and 8 bases at J, with 8 bases in the middle. Per germline, CDR1 MNHEY and CDR2 SMNVEV (reference sequence). The CDR3 spans 12 residues. CDR3 bases: TGTGCCAGCAGTTCCTTCCTAGGGGAGCTGTTTTTT. Amino acids: CASSSFLGELFF.

This chain connects TRBV24-1 to TRBJ1-1; a possible D gene is TRBD1 (6 bases). This CDR3 is 13 amino acids long. Per the germline V gene, CDR1 is KGHDR and CDR2 is SFDVKD. The germline V and J ends were trimmed by 9 bases and 0 bases, with 10 bases remaining between them. Written as DNA, the CDR3 is TGTGCCACCCGTGCAGGGGTGAACACTGAAGCTTTCTTT. Encoded protein: CATRAGVNTEAFF.

This chain joins TRBV7-2 and TRBJ1-2, with 9 bases fitting TRBD1. V gave up 0 bases and J gave up 4 bases; unmatched junction bases: 6. Germline V lookup: CDR1 SGHTA, CDR2 FQGNSA. The CDR3 is 16 amino acids. The CDR3 bases are TGTGCCAGCAGCTTAGCCCGGGACAGGGCCTCCTATGGCTACACCTTC. It yields the protein CASSLARDRASYGYTF.

The chain combines TRBV9 with TRBJ2-3; 9 nucleotides align to TRBD2. Trimming removed 4 bases from V and 6 bases from J; junction bases left unmatched: 6. This CDR3 contains 14 residues. CDR1 is SGDLS, CDR2 YYNGEE, per germline. The CDR3 loop is CASSFSGGRDTQYF. The CDR3 region has the DNA TGTGCCAGCAGCTTTAGCGGGGGTAGGGATACGCAGTATTTT.